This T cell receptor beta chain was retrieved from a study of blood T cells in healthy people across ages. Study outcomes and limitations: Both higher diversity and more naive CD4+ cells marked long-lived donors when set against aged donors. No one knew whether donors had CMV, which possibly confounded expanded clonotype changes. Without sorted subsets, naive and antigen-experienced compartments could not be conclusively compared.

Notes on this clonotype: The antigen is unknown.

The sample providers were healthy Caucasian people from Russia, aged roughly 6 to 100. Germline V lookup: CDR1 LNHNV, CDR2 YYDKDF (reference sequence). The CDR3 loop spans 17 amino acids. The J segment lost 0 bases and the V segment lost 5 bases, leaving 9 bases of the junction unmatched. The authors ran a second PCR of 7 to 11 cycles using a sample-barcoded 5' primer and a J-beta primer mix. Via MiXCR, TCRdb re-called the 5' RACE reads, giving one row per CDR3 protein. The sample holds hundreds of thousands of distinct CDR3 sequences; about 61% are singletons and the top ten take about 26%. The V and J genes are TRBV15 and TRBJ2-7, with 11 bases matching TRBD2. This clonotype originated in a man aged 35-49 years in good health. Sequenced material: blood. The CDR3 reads CATSLGTSGPLSYEQYF. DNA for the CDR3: TGTGCCACCAGCTTGGGGACTAGCGGACCTCTCTCCTACGAGCAGTACTTC.